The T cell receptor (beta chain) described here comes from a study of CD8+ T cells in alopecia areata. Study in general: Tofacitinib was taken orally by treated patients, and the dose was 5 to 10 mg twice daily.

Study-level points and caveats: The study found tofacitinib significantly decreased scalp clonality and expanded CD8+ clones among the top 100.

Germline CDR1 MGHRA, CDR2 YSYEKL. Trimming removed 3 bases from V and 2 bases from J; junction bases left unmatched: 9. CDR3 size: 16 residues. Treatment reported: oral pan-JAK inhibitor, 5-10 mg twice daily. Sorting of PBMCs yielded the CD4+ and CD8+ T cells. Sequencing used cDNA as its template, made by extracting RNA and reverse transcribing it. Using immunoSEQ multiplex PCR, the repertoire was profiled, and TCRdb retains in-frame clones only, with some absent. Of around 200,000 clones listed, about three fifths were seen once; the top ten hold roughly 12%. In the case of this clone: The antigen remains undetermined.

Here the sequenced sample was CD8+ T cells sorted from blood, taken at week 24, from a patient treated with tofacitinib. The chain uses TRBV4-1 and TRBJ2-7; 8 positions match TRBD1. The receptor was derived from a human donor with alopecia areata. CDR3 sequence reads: CASSQRQGQNAYEQYF. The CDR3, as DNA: TGCGCCAGCAGCCAGAGACAGGGGCAGAACGCCTACGAGCAGTACTTC.